This entry features one T cell receptor beta chain sequence. Only in-frame clones appear in the TCRdb table, and some are missing; sequencing was by immunoSEQ multiplex PCR. The profile shows about 44,000 clones, approximately 86% of them singletons. This sample was included in a study of blood T cell repertoires in COVID-19. Study-level background: Nucleic acid was either cDNA or gDNA, and it came from T cells, B-cell-depleted T cells, or PBMCs.

The sequenced sample was peripheral blood. This receptor was taken from a woman over 75 in a cohort sampled during active or convalescent COVID-19.

This CDR3 is CASSPTGQLEKLFF. In DNA, the CDR3 is TGTGCCAGCAGTCCCACGGGACAGCTTGAAAAACTGTTTTTT. V gene TRBV27 combines with J gene TRBJ1-4, with TRBD1 identical over 7 bases. CDR1 is MNHEY and CDR2 is SMNVEV in the germline V gene (reference sequence). The CDR3 runs 14 residues. The V segment lost 5 bases and the J segment 7 bases; nucleotides outside the gene matches: 7.